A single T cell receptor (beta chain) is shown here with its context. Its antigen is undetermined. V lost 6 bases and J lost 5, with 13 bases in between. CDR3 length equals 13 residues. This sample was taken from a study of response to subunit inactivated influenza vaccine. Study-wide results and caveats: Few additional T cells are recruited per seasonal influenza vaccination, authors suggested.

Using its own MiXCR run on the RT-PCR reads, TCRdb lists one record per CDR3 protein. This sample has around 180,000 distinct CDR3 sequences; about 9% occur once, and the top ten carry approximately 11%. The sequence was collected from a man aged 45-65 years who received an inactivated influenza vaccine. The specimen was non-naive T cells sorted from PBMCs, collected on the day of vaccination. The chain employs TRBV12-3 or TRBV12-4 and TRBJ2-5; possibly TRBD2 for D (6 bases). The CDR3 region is CASRSGVTETQYF. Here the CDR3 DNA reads TGTGCCAGCAGGTCGGGGGTTACGGAGACCCAGTACTTC.